This T cell receptor beta chain was obtained from a study of human T cells and chemical hapten exposure. Turning to the study itself: Variation in per-sample TCR yields came mainly from small pooled library volume differences.

CDR3 size: 15 residues. V lost 0 bases and J lost 6; bases outside the gene matches: 8. Germline CDR1 is WNHNN and CDR2 is SYGVQD (reference sequence). Time point of the sample: patch test 3, about 24 weeks after DPC sensitization. Treatment described: therapeutic diphenylcyclopropenone sensitization with weekly scalp DPC. TCRdb re-called the RACE reads with MiXCR, one entry per CDR3 protein. The sample lists over 100,000 distinct CDR3 sequences; roughly 10% were seen once. This clonotype was seen many times. The sequenced sample was whole blood, obtained in connection with sensitization to the hapten diphenylcyclopropenone (DPC). This sequence joins TRBV10-1 and TRBJ2-7; 7 bases fit TRBD2. This clonotype was sampled from a woman aged 45 to 65 with alopecia areata. Some clones in this sample may be carry-over from other donors' samples. The CDR3 DNA reads TGCGCCAGCAGTGAGTCTCAGCGGGAAATCTCCGAGCAGTACTTC. It is translated as CASSESQREISEQYF.